The 13 T cell receptor beta chains presented below share a single source sample, sequenced in a study of CD8+CD57+ T cells in acquired aplastic anemia (dated by TCRdb to the late 2010s). The sample was run on an Illumina HiSeq 2000. Genomic DNA served as template for TCR beta VDJ combination and CDR3 sequence profiling. In TCRdb, the public reads were trimmed at Q25 with fastp and aligned with MiXCR, with productive beta chains retained. Records with the same CDR3 protein are collapsed into one entry carrying the most frequent genes and DNA. This sample lists 62,000 or so distinct CDR3 sequences; around half were detected once. The ten top clones hold about 8% of the sample. The sequenced material came from sorted CD4+, CD8+, or CD8+CD57+ T cells (not recorded which) from PBMCs. These receptors all stem from a human donor in good health, serving as a control.

This clonotype was counted once. The V call is TRBV11-2, the J call TRBJ2-7, with D unresolved. CDR3 length: 16 residues. The germline V gene has CDR1 SGHAT and CDR2 FQNNGV. V lost 1 base and J 2 bases, leaving 15 bases between the germline ends. The CDR3 coding sequence is TGTGCCAGCAGCTTAGTGGGCGCCGGGTTAGCCTACGAGCAGTACTTC. Translating gives CASSLVGAGLAYEQYF.

In this sample, this clonotype turned up many times. The rearrangement links TRBV6-1 to TRBJ1-6; D perhaps matches TRBD1 (5 bases). Trimming took off 2 bases at V and 7 bases at J, with 12 bases between the two ends. The germline gives CDR1 MNHNS, CDR2 SASEGT. The CDR3 consists of 15 residues. Here the CDR3 reads CASSEYRTGNSPLHF. In nucleotides, the CDR3 is TGTGCCAGCAGTGAATACAGGACGGGCAATTCACCCCTCCACTTT.

This clonotype was seen ten or more times. The V call is TRBV7-9, the J call TRBJ2-1, with a possible D match to TRBD1 (6 bases). CDR1 and CDR2 (germline): SEHNR, FQNEAQ (reference sequence). V was clipped by 5 bases and J by 0 bases, with 14 bases between them. The CDR3 runs to 16 residues. The CDR3 DNA reads as TGTGCCAGCAGCCGAGGACAGTCTAGCTCCTACAATGAGCAGTTCTTC. The encoded protein is CASSRGQSSSYNEQFF.

This clonotype was detected many times. The chain links TRBV2 to TRBJ2-3; D possibly corresponds to TRBD2 (7 bases). The V end was cut by 7 bases, the J end by 5 bases, with 22 bases between. The CDR3 has 16 residues. Germline V gene lookup returns CDR1 SNHLY and CDR2 FYNNEI. The DNA for the CDR3 is TGTGCCAGCATTCAACGGAGAGGGGGGGATCAAGATACGCAGTATTTT. The encoded protein is CASIQRRGGDQDTQYF.

Comments on this clonotype: The CDR3 does not end in the conserved phenylalanine or tryptophan, so this is likely a read error. The limits of the CDR3 on the DNA are not certain, so only TCRdb's listed CDR3 is given. V usage is TRBV11-2 and J usage is TRBJ1-6. The CDR3 comprises 9 residues, both ends counted. In germline, CDR1 is SGHAT, CDR2 FQNNGV. The CDR3 region is CASSSSPTS.

The rearrangement links TRBV19 to TRBJ2-2; D is possibly TRBD1 (6 bases). V was trimmed by 9 bases and J by 10 bases, leaving 21 bases between them. CDR3 length: 14 amino acids. The germline gives CDR1 LNHDA, CDR2 SQIVND (reference sequence). The CDR3 is CASSQRTERPELFF. Here the CDR3 DNA reads TGTGCCAGCAGCCAGCGGACAGAGAGGCCGGAGCTGTTTTTT.

In this sample, this clonotype turned up once. The V gene is TRBV19, the J gene TRBJ1-6; the D gene is possibly TRBD1 (5 bases). V shed 1 base and J shed 9 bases, with 7 bases lying between them. The germline gives CDR1 LNHDA, CDR2 SQIVND (reference sequence). The CDR3 spans 13 residues. The DNA of the CDR3 is TGTGCCAGTAGTATAGGGGGCACTTCACCCCTCCACTTT. Translation: CASSIGGTSPLHF.

The chain combines TRBV24-1 with TRBJ1-2; maybe TRBD1 (5 bases). Looked up from germline, CDR1 is KGHDR and CDR2 is SFDVKD. Trimming stripped 5 bases from V and 8 bases from J, with 11 bases between. This CDR3 region has 12 residues. CDR3 coding DNA: TGTGCCACCAGTGTCCCAGGGTCGGGCTACACCTTC. Translated: CATSVPGSGYTF.

This clonotype was counted many times. This chain uses TRBV2 with TRBJ2-5, with 8 bases that match TRBD1. The CDR3 runs to 18 residues. CDR1 and CDR2 from the germline V gene are SNHLY and FYNNEI. V shed 0 bases and J 4 bases; nucleotides not matched to a gene: 13. This CDR3 reads CASSEALGGGQAGETQYF. The CDR3 DNA sequence: TGTGCCAGCAGTGAAGCCCTTGGAGGGGGACAGGCTGGAGAGACCCAGTACTTC.

The chain employs TRBV20-1 and TRBJ1-5; perhaps TRBD1 as D (5 bases). This CDR3 contains 14 residues. V was clipped by 5 bases and J by 0 bases, with 11 bases between them. CDR1 is DFQATT, CDR2 SNEGSKA, per germline (reference sequence). CDR3 nucleotides: TGCAGTGCTGGGACGGCGGCTAGCAATCAGCCCCAGCATTTT. This sequence encodes CSAGTAASNQPQHF.

This clonotype has just a few counts. The rearrangement links TRBV24-1 to TRBJ1-5; 9 bases are shared with TRBD1. V dropped 4 bases and J dropped 12; count of bases not matched to a gene: 3. Germline-derived CDR1 and CDR2 are KGHDR and SFDVKD. CDR3 length: 12 amino acids. CDR3 protein: CATSEGTGRQHF. CDR3 sequence (DNA): TGTGCCACCAGTGAAGGGACAGGGCGCCAGCATTTT.

The chain is built from TRBV9 and TRBJ2-1, with D maybe TRBD2 (5 bases). This CDR3 comprises 15 residues. The ends were cut back, 0 bases at V and 0 bases at J, with 7 bases in the middle. CDR1 is SGDLS and CDR2 is YYNGEE in the germline V gene. The CDR3 loop is CASSVGESSYNEQFF. The CDR3 DNA follows: TGTGCCAGCAGCGTAGGGGAGAGCTCCTACAATGAGCAGTTCTTC.

The table lists this clonotype with many counts. This chain connects TRBV6-6 to TRBJ1-1; the match to TRBD1 covers 7 bases. The CDR3 loop spans 14 amino acids. Germline loops: CDR1 MNHNY, CDR2 SVGAGI (reference sequence). V lost 0 bases and J lost 11; bases outside the gene matches: 9. CDR3 loop: CASSYSDTGESAFF. DNA for the CDR3: TGTGCCAGCAGTTACTCAGATACAGGGGAAAGTGCTTTCTTT.